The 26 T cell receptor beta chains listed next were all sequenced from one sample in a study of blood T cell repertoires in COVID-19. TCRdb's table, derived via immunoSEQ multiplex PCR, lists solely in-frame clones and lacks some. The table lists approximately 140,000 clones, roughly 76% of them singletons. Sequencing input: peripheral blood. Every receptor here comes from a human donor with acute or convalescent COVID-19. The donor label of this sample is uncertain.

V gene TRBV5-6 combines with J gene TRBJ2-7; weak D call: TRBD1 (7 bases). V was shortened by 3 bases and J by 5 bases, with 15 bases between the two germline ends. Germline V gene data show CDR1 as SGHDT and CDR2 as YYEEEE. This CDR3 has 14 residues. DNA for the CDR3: TGTGCCAGCAGCTGGGTGGAGGGGGCCGACGAGCAGTACTTC. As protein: CASSWVEGADEQYF.

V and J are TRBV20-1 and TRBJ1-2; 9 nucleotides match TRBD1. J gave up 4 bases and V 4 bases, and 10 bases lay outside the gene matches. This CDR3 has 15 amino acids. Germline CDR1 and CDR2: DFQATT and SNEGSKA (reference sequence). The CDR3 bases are TGCAGTGCTATTGAAGTGGGACAGGGAGGCTATGGCTACACCTTC. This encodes CSAIEVGQGGYGYTF.

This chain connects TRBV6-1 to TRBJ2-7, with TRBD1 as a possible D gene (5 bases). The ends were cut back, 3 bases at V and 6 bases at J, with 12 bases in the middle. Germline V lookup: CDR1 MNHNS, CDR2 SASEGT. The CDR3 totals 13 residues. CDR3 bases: TGTGCCAGCAGTGACCAAGGGGCAGGCGAGCAGTACGTC. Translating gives CASSDQGAGEQYV.

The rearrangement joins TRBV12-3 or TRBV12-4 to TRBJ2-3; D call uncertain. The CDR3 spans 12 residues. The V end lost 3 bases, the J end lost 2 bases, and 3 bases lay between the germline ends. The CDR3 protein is CASSFYTDTQYF. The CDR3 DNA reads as TGTGCCAGCAGTTTCTACACAGATACGCAGTATTTT.

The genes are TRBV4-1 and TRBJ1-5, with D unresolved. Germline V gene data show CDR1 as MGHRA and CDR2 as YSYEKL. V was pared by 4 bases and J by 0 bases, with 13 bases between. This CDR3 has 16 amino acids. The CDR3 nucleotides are TGCGCCAGCAGCCGCGTACAGAGCAATAGCAATCAGCCCCAGCATTTT. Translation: CASSRVQSNSNQPQHF.

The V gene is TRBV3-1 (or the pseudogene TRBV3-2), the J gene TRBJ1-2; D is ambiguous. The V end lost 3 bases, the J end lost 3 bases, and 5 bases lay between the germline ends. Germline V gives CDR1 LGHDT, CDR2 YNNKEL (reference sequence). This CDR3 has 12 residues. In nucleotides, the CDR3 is TGTGCCAGCAGCCAGGGCCACTATGGCTACACCTTC. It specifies CASSQGHYGYTF.

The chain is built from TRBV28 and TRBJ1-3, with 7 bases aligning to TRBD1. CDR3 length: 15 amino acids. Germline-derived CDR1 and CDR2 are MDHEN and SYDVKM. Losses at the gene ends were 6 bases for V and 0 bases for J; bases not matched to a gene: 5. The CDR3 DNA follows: TGTGCCAGCAGGACAGGGCCTTCCTCTGGAAACACCATATATTTT. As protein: CASRTGPSSGNTIYF.

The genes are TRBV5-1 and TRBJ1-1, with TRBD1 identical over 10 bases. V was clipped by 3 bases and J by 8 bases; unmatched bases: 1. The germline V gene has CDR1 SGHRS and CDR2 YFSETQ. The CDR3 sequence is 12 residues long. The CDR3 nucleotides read TGCGCCAGCAGCTCGACAGGGGGCGAAGCTTTCTTT. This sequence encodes CASSSTGGEAFF.

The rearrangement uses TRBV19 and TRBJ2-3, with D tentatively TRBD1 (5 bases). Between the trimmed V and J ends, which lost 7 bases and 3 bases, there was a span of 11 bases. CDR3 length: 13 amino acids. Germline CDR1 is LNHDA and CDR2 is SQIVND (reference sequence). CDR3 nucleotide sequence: TGTGCCAGTAAATCAGGGTGGACAGATACGCAGTATTTT. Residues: CASKSGWTDTQYF.

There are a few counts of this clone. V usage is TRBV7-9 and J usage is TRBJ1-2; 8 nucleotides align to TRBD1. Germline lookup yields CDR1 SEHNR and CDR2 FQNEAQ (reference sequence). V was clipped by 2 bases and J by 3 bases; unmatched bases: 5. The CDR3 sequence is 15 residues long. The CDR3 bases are TGTGCCAGCAGCTTACAGGGGGCCCCCTACTATGGCTACACCTTC. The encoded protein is CASSLQGAPYYGYTF.

CDR3 sequence (DNA): TGCGCCAGCAGCTTGGCAGGGGGAAGCAATCAGCCCCAGCATTTT. It encodes CASSLAGGSNQPQHF. The chain employs TRBV5-1 and TRBJ1-5; 7 bases agree with TRBD1. From germline, CDR1 is SGHRS and CDR2 YFSETQ. The length of the CDR3 is 15 residues. The junction had 1 base not matched to a gene; V was cut back by 0 bases and J by 1 base. Together with reference TRBV5-1 and TRBJ1-5, the CDR3 gives the full variable domain: KAGVTQTPRYLIKTRGQQVTLSCSPISGHRSVSWYQQTPGQGLQFLFEYFSETQRNKGNFPGRFSGRQFSNSRSEMNVSTLELGDSALYLCASSLAGGSNQPQHFGDGTRLSIL.

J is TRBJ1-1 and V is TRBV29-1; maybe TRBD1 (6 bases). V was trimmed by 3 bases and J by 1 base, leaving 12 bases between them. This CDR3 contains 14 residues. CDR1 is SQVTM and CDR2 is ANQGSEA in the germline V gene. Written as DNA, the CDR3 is TGCAGCGTTGACAGGGGCGAAGGGAACACTGAAGCTTTCTTT. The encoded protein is CSVDRGEGNTEAFF.

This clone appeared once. The CDR3 DNA is TGCGCCAGCAGCCCCCTAGTCACCGGGGAGCTGTTTTTT. Its translation is CASSPLVTGELFF. V gene TRBV4-1 combines with J gene TRBJ2-2; D remains ambiguous. Between the trimmed V and J ends, which lost 4 bases and 4 bases, there was a span of 7 bases. This CDR3 is 13 amino acids long. The germline gives CDR1 MGHRA, CDR2 YSYEKL.

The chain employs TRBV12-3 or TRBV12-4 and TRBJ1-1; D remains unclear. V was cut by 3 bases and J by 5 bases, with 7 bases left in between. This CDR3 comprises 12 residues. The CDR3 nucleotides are TGTGCCAGCAGTTTCCCGGGGACTGAAGCTTTCTTT. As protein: CASSFPGTEAFF.

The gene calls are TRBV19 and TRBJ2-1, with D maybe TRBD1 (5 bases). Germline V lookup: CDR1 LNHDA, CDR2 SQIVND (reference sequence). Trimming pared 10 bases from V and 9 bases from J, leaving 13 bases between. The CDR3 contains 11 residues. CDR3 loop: CATRKGFEQFF. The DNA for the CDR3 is TGTGCCACCCGAAAGGGGTTTGAGCAGTTCTTC.

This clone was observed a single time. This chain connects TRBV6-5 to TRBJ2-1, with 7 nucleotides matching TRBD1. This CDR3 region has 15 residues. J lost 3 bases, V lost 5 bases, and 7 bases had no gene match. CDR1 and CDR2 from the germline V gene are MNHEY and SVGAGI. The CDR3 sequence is CASSRGQGVYNEQFF. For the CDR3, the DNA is TGTGCCAGCAGTAGGGGGCAGGGAGTCTACAATGAGCAGTTCTTC.

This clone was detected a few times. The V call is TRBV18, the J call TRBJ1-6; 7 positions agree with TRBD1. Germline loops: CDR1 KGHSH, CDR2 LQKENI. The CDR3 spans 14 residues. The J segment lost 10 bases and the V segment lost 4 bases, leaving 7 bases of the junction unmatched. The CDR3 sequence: CASSLTGTESPLHF. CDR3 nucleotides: TGTGCCAGCTCACTTACGGGGACAGAATCACCCCTCCACTTT.

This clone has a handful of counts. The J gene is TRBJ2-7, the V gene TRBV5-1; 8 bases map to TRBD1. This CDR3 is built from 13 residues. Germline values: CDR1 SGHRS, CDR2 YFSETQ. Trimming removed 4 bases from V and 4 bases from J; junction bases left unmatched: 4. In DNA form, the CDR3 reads TGCGCCAGCAGCACGGACAGGGAGTACGAGCAGTACTTC. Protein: CASSTDREYEQYF.

The chain's CDR3 is CASSEPLLAGGRTDTQYF. In nucleotides, the CDR3 is TGTGCCAGCAGCGAGCCATTACTAGCGGGGGGACGCACAGATACGCAGTATTTT. The chain couples TRBV9 to TRBJ2-3, with TRBD2 matching 12 bases. The CDR3 runs to 18 residues. V gave up 3 bases and J gave up 1 base; unmatched junction bases: 9. Germline CDR1 and CDR2: SGDLS and YYNGEE.

The CDR3 DNA reads as TGTGCCAGCTCACCAGAGTTAGATACGCAGTATTTT. Its protein product is CASSPELDTQYF. V is TRBV18 and J is TRBJ2-3; no firm D call. Germline-derived CDR1 and CDR2 are KGHSH and LQKENI. The CDR3 is made up of 12 amino acids. Trimming took 2 bases from V and 5 from J, leaving 5 bases between them.

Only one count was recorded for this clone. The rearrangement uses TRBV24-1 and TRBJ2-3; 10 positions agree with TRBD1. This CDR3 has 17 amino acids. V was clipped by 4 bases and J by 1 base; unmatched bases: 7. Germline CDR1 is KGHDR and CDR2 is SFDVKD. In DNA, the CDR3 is TGTGCCACCAGTGACTCGGACAGGGGGTTTGGCACAGATACGCAGTATTTT. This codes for CATSDSDRGFGTDTQYF.

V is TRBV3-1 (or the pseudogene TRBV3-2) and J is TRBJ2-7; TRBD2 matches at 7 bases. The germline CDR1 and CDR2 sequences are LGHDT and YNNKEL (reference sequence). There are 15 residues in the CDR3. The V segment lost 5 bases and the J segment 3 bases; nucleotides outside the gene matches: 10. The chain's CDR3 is CASSKGIGGFYEQYF. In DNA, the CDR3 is TGTGCCAGCAGCAAGGGTATCGGGGGGTTCTACGAGCAGTACTTC.

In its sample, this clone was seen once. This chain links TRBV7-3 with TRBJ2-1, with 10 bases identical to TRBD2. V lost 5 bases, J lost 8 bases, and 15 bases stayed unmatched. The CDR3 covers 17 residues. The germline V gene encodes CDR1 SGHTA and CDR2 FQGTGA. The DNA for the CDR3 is TGTGCCAGCAGCCCTTCGGGACTAGCGCTTCGGGAGGATGAGCAGTTCTTC. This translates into CASSPSGLALREDEQFF.

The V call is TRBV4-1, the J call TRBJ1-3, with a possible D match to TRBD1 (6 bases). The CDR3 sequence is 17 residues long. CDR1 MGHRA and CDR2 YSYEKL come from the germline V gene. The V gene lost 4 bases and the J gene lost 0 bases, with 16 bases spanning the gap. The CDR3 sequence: CASSPGEGLDSGNTIYF. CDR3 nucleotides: TGCGCCAGCAGCCCAGGGGAGGGGCTGGACTCTGGAAACACCATATATTTT.

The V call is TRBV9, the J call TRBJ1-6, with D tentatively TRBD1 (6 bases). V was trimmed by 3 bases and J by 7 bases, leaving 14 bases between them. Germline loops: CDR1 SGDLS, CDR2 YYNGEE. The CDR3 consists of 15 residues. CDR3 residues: CASSATGAGNSPLHF. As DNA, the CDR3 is TGTGCCAGCAGCGCGACAGGAGCTGGAAATTCACCCCTCCACTTT.

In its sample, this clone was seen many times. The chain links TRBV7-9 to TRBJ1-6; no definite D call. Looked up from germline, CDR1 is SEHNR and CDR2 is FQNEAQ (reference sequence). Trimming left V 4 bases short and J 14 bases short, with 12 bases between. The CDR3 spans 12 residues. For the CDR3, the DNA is TGTGCCAGCAGCTCCGGTCCGGTATCCCTCCACTTT. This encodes CASSSGPVSLHF.